These 21 T cell receptor beta chains were sequenced from one sample in a study of blood T cell repertoires in COVID-19. Some clones are missing from TCRdb's copy, which holds only in-frame ones; the method was immunoSEQ multiplex PCR. The sample comprises about 170,000 clones, 80% to 85% of which are singletons, and 2.5% to 3.5% rests with the top ten. The source material was peripheral blood. Receptors originate from a woman in her sixties with acute or convalescent COVID-19.

The rearrangement joins TRBV7-4 to TRBJ2-7, with 7 bases fitting TRBD1. CDR1 is SGHVT and CDR2 is SQSDAQ in the germline V gene. Trimming at V came to 5 bases and at J to 3 bases, leaving 10 bases not matched to a gene. The CDR3 has 15 residues. The CDR3 is CASSRRTGNCYEQYF. DNA of the CDR3: TGTGCCAGCAGCCGTCGGACAGGTAATTGCTACGAGCAGTACTTC.

This rearrangement joins TRBV27 to TRBJ1-5; D possibly corresponds to TRBD1 (5 bases). Germline loops: CDR1 MNHEY, CDR2 SMNVEV (reference sequence). V gave up 2 bases and J gave up 3 bases, with 11 bases separating them. This CDR3 spans 15 amino acids. CDR3 region: CASSLDGGDNQPQHF. As DNA, the CDR3 is TGTGCCAGCAGTTTAGACGGGGGGGACAATCAGCCCCAGCATTTT.

Details on this clone: This CDR3 is also generated by other DNA sequences in the sample. This rearrangement joins TRBV7-2 to TRBJ1-6; the match to TRBD1 covers 7 bases. Per the germline V gene, CDR1 is SGHTA and CDR2 is FQGNSA. CDR3 size: 14 residues. After removal of 1 base from V and 7 bases from J, the junction contained 1 base not matched to a gene. The CDR3 DNA follows: TGTGCCAGCAGCTTAGGAGGGGGCAATTCACCCCTCCACTTT. Its translation: CASSLGGGNSPLHF. Supplemented by reference TRBV7-2 and TRBJ1-6, the full variable domain reads GAGVSQSPSNKVTEKGKDVELRCDPISGHTALYWYRQSLGQGLEFLIYFQGNSAPDKSGLPSDRFSAERTGGSVSTLTIQRTQQEDSAVYLCASSLGGGNSPLHFGNGTRLTVT.

The chain recombines TRBV9 with TRBJ2-5; 7 nucleotides align to TRBD1. Germline V CDR1 and CDR2: SGDLS, YYNGEE. V lost 0 bases to trimming and J lost 5 bases; unmatched junction nucleotides: 4. This CDR3 has 14 residues. The CDR3 is CASSVETGHETQYF. Here the CDR3 DNA reads TGTGCCAGCAGCGTAGAGACAGGGCATGAGACCCAGTACTTC.

The chain carries TRBV19 and TRBJ1-2, with D possibly matching TRBD1 (5 bases). The CDR3 totals 13 residues. Trimming left V 6 bases short and J 4 bases short, with 12 bases between. Germline V gene sequence: CDR1 LNHDA, CDR2 SQIVND (reference sequence). The CDR3: CASRTGEGYGYTF. The CDR3 DNA follows: TGTGCCAGTAGGACGGGGGAAGGCTATGGCTACACCTTC.

The rearrangement uses TRBV14 and TRBJ1-3; D is uncertain. CDR1 and CDR2 from the germline V gene are SGHDN and FVKESK. Between the trimmed V and J ends, which lost 2 bases and 0 bases, there was a span of 8 bases. The CDR3 loop spans 15 amino acids. The CDR3 DNA sequence: TGTGCCAGCAGCCAACAGTTGGTCTCTGGAAACACCATATATTTT. It translates to CASSQQLVSGNTIYF.

The chain employs TRBV5-8 and TRBJ1-2, with a possible D match to TRBD1 (6 bases). The CDR3 runs to 15 residues. Germline V gives CDR1 SGHTS, CDR2 YDEGEE. V was shortened by 3 bases and J by 8 bases, with 20 bases between the two germline ends. CDR3 loop: CASSSRTGPRGGYTF. The CDR3, as DNA: TGTGCCAGCAGCTCCCGCACAGGGCCGAGAGGGGGCTACACCTTC. The entire variable domain, with the rest obtained from reference TRBV5-8 and TRBJ1-2, is as follows: EAGVTQSPTHLIKTRGQQATLRCSPISGHTSVYWYQQALGLGLQFLLWYDEGEERNRGNFPPRFSGRQFPNYSSELNVNALELEDSALYLCASSSRTGPRGGYTFGSGTRLTVV.

In DNA, the CDR3 is TGTGCCAGCAGCCCAGGGATCGGGGGTTTTTTGAACTATGGCTACACCTTC. This codes for CASSPGIGGFLNYGYTF. The chain has TRBV5-6 and TRBJ1-2; perhaps TRBD1 as D (5 bases). Germline-derived CDR1 and CDR2 are SGHDT and YYEEEE. This CDR3 has 17 residues. Between the trimmed V and J ends, which lost 4 bases and 2 bases, there was a span of 21 bases.

Only a few counts were recorded for this clone. J is TRBJ2-5 and V is TRBV6-1; TRBD1 might be the D (6 bases). The CDR3 totals 17 residues. V lost 1 base to trimming and J lost 2 bases, with 17 bases between them. Germline V gene sequence: CDR1 MNHNS, CDR2 SASEGT. CDR3 nucleotides: TGTGCCAGCAGTGAAGTCCCCAGGACAGTGAGTCAAGAGACCCAGTACTTC. This codes for CASSEVPRTVSQETQYF.

The V gene is TRBV28, the J gene TRBJ1-6; 10 positions match TRBD1. V lost 2 bases and J lost 8; bases outside the gene matches: 9. The CDR3 loop spans 17 amino acids. Germline V lookup: CDR1 MDHEN, CDR2 SYDVKM. The CDR3 coding sequence is TGTGCCAGCAGTTTAGTCGACTGGACAGGGGGGGATTCACCCCTCCACTTT. This sequence encodes CASSLVDWTGGDSPLHF. Full variable domain (missing parts from reference TRBV28 and TRBJ1-6): DVKVTQSSRYLVKRTGEKVFLECVQDMDHENMFWYRQDPGLGLRLIYFSYDVKMKEKGDIPEGYSVSREKKERFSLILESASTNQTSMYLCASSLVDWTGGDSPLHFGNGTRLTVT.

In nucleotides, the CDR3 is TGTGCCAGTAGTATCTCCGGGACAGGGTATGAAAAACTGTTTTTT. It codes for CASSISGTGYEKLFF. This chain joins TRBV19 and TRBJ1-4, with TRBD1 identical over 9 bases. V trimming: 3 bases; J trimming: 6 bases; junction bases outside the gene matches: 5. This CDR3 contains 15 residues. The V gene's germline CDR1 is LNHDA and CDR2 SQIVND (reference sequence).

The V and J genes are TRBV9 and TRBJ1-1; maybe TRBD1 (5 bases). Looked up from germline, CDR1 is SGDLS and CDR2 is YYNGEE. With 4 bases removed from V and 3 bases from J, the gap between germline ends came to 13 bases. The length of the CDR3 is 14 residues. CDR3 DNA: TGTGCCAGCAGCAAACAGGAGTCGGACACTGAAGCTTTCTTT. It yields the protein CASSKQESDTEAFF.

Here the CDR3 reads CASSRLQETQYF. CDR3 coding DNA: TGTGCCAGCAGCCGACTGCAAGAGACCCAGTACTTC. The rearrangement joins TRBV12-3 or TRBV12-4 to TRBJ2-5; D unclear. The CDR3 is 12 residues long. V was trimmed by 6 bases and J by 2 bases, leaving 7 bases between them.

The gene calls are TRBV7-2 and TRBJ1-2; tentatively, D is TRBD1 (5 bases). V lost 4 bases, J lost 2 bases, and 14 bases lay in between. This CDR3 contains 15 residues. CDR1 and CDR2 (germline): SGHTA, FQGNSA. CDR3 in DNA: TGTGCCAGCAGCTCACTAAGTGGGGGGAACTATGGCTACACCTTC. It specifies CASSSLSGGNYGYTF.

This clone has a handful of counts. In DNA, the CDR3 is TGTGCCAGCAGCTTGGGACAGGGGAAGTTGGCCCAGCATTTT. Its protein is CASSLGQGKLAQHF. The rearrangement joins TRBV5-6 to TRBJ1-5; TRBD1 matches 8 bases. This CDR3 has 14 amino acids. V shed 0 bases and J 11 bases; nucleotides not matched to a gene: 7. Germline V gene sequence: CDR1 SGHDT, CDR2 YYEEEE.

The chain uses TRBV6-5 and TRBJ2-3; TRBD1 matches at 9 bases. There are 13 residues in the CDR3. The trim removed 9 bases at V and 4 bases at J, leaving 5 bases unmatched. In germline, CDR1 is MNHEY, CDR2 SVGAGI. The CDR3 here is CASRGQGPDTQYF. The CDR3 region has the DNA TGTGCCAGTCGGGGACAGGGACCAGATACGCAGTATTTT.

The table lists this clone with a count of one. The chain is built from TRBV6-4 and TRBJ2-3; weak D call: TRBD1 (5 bases). The CDR3 is 14 residues long. Per germline, CDR1 MRHNA and CDR2 SNTAGT. V was cut by 3 bases and J by 2 bases, with 9 bases left in between. The CDR3 coding sequence is TGTGCCAGCAGTGAGACAGTTACCACAGATACGCAGTATTTT. Translating gives CASSETVTTDTQYF.

The rearrangement uses TRBV10-2 and TRBJ2-5; 10 bases are a match to TRBD1. The germline V gene has CDR1 WSHSY and CDR2 SAAADI. The CDR3 contains 16 residues. Trimming at V came to 3 bases and at J to 4 bases, leaving 8 bases not matched to a gene. CDR3 bases: TGCGCCAGCAGTGACCGACAGGGGGCGTCGGCAGAGACCCAGTACTTC. This encodes CASSDRQGASAETQYF.

V is TRBV5-1 and J is TRBJ1-1; TRBD1 agrees at 7 bases. The germline V gene encodes CDR1 SGHRS and CDR2 YFSETQ. The CDR3 covers 15 residues. Unmatched junction bases numbered 8, after V lost 4 bases and J lost 2 bases. The DNA of the CDR3 is TGCGCCAGCAGCCCCGGCGACAGGGACAACACTGAAGCTTTCTTT. This sequence encodes CASSPGDRDNTEAFF.

J is TRBJ1-3 and V is TRBV30, with D unclear. The CDR3 is made up of 12 amino acids. Trimming left V 2 bases short and J 4 bases short, with 6 bases between. Germline-derived CDR1 and CDR2 are GTSNPN and SVGIG (reference sequence). The CDR3 nucleotides read TGTGCCTGGAGTTCGGGGGGAAACACCATATATTTT. This sequence encodes CAWSSGGNTIYF.

The CDR3 DNA reads TGTGCCAGCTCACCCCACCCGGGGGGGAACACTGAAGCTTTCTTT. Amino acids: CASSPHPGGNTEAFF. The chain has TRBV18 and TRBJ1-1; weak D call: TRBD1 (5 bases). The CDR3 covers 15 residues. Trimming shortened V by 3 bases and J by 1 base, and 12 bases separated the two germline ends. Per germline, CDR1 KGHSH and CDR2 LQKENI. The whole variable domain, filled in from reference TRBV18 and TRBJ1-1, reads NAGVMQNPRHLVRRRGQEARLRCSPMKGHSHVYWYRQLPEEGLKFMVYLQKENIIDESGMPKERFSAEFPKEGPSILRIQQVVRGDSAAYFCASSPHPGGNTEAFFGQGTRLTVV.